The rows below give T cell receptor beta chains drawn from one sample of a study of CD8+CD57+ T cells in acquired aplastic anemia. TCRdb re-analysed the reads in MiXCR, keeping a single row per CDR3 protein. The sample lists approximately 170,000 distinct CDR3 sequences, approximately 52% occurring once. The sample taken for sequencing was sorted CD4+, CD8+, or CD8+CD57+ T cells (not recorded which) from PBMCs. These receptors were collected from a human donor in good health, serving as a control. Each CDR3 is given with its conserved first and last residue. The D gene is left open where the match is weak. The listing skips clone size in some rows; elsewhere it reads once, few, many or a size class.

clone_size j_call d_call v_call cdr3_aa cdr3_nt
NA TRBJ1-5 NA TRBV28 CASSSAKGLSEPQHF TGTGCCAGCAGCTCGGCCAAGGGTTTATCGGAGCCCCAGCATTTT
NA TRBJ1-6 NA TRBV7-9 CASSLGQGPNSPLHF TGTGCCAGCAGCTTAGGTCAAGGGCCGAATTCACCCCTCCACTTT
NA TRBJ2-7 TRBD1 TRBV2 CASRIGQGRNYEQYF TGTGCCAGCAGGATAGGACAGGGCCGCAACTACGAGCAGTACTTC
NA TRBJ2-6 NA TRBV12-3/TRBV12-4 CASSYLGGYQFSGANVLTF TGTGCCAGCAGTTACCTAGGGGGGTATCAGTTCTCTGGGGCCAACGTCCTGACTTTC
NA TRBJ1-6 NA TRBV5-1 CASSLSGEKNSPLHF TGCGCCAGCTCACTATCGGGAGAGAAGAATTCACCCCTCCACTTT
NA TRBJ2-5 NA TRBV15 CATRGRGIQETQYF TGTGCCACCAGAGGAAGGGGGATCCAAGAGACCCAGTACTTC
NA TRBJ2-1 NA TRBV7-9 CASSEHRDASHEQFF TGTGCCAGCAGCGAGCACCGGGACGCAAGCCATGAGCAGTTCTTC
NA TRBJ1-6 NA TRBV20-1 CSAKGLAGANSPLHF TGCAGTGCCAAGGGACTAGCGGGGGCGAATTCACCCCTCCACTTT
NA TRBJ1-5 TRBD1 TRBV6-2/TRBV6-3 CASSRTGGKSNQPQHF TGTGCCAGCAGTCGGACAGGGGGCAAGAGCAATCAGCCCCAGCATTTT
NA TRBJ1-2 NA TRBV24-1 CATSDRGRDGNYGYTF TGTGCCACTAGTGATCGTGGCAGGGACGGAAACTATGGCTACACCTTC
NA TRBJ2-1 NA TRBV11-2 CASSSSGREQFF TGTGCCAGCAGCTCATCGGGGCGTGAGCAGTTCTTC
NA TRBJ2-5 NA TRBV7-8 CASSLGARGTQYF TGTGCCAGCAGCTTAGGGGCGCGGGGGACCCAGTACTTC
NA TRBJ1-6 TRBD1 TRBV10-2 CASNAGTGDAPLHF TGCGCCAGCAACGCCGGGACAGGGGATGCACCCCTCCACTTT
NA TRBJ1-5 NA TRBV19 CASSIDRYGQPQHF TGTGCCAGTAGTATTGACAGGTACGGACAGCCCCAGCATTTT
NA TRBJ2-3 TRBD2 TRBV24-1 CATSRWRGNTDTQYF TGTGCCACCAGTAGGTGGCGGGGGAACACAGATACGCAGTATTTT
many TRBJ2-2 NA TRBV19 CASSIPSSNTGELFF TGTGCCAGTAGTATTCCCAGTTCGAACACCGGGGAGCTGTTTTTT
NA TRBJ1-1 NA TRBV24-1 CATSDFAMNTEAFF TGTGCCACCAGTGATTTCGCTATGAACACTGAAGCTTTCTTT
NA TRBJ1-2 NA TRBV6-2/TRBV6-3 CASSYRLRGDYDYTF TGTGCCAGCAGTTACCGCCTTAGGGGGGACTATGACTACACCTTC
NA TRBJ2-5 TRBD2 TRBV7-7 CASSLNVAGGRETQYF TGTGCCAGCAGCTTAAATGTAGCGGGGGGGAGAGAGACCCAGTACTTC
many TRBJ2-7 NA TRBV19 CASSLDRWERNEQYF TGTGCCAGTAGCCTTGACAGGTGGGAGAGGAACGAGCAGTACTTC
many TRBJ2-7 NA TRBV6-5 CASSRGGFFSYEQYF TGTGCCAGCAGCCGAGGCGGATTTTTCTCCTACGAGCAGTACTTC
NA TRBJ2-7 NA TRBV7-2 CASSFLPPPGQPKQYF TGTGCCAGCAGCTTTCTCCCGCCACCCGGCCAACCGAAGCAGTACTTC
many TRBJ2-1 NA TRBV7-7 CASSATPGRCNEQFF TGTGCTAGCAGCGCTACGCCAGGGCGGTGCAATGAGCAGTTCTTC
many TRBJ2-1 NA TRBV5-8 CASSLDVSSYNEQFF TGTGCCAGCAGCTTGGACGTGAGCTCCTACAATGAGCAGTTCTTC
NA TRBJ2-5 TRBD1 TRBV20-1 CSAEGQGGNQPQYF TGCAGTGCTGAAGGACAGGGGGGGAATCAGCCCCAGTACTTC
NA TRBJ1-2 TRBD1 TRBV30 CAWSYNRGSGYTF TGTGCCTGGAGCTATAACAGGGGGTCGGGCTACACCTTC
many TRBJ2-1 TRBD2 TRBV19 CASSNSGGAVEQFF TGTGCCAGTAGTAATAGCGGGGGGGCCGTTGAGCAGTTCTTC
many TRBJ2-1 NA TRBV28 CASSLGAVSSYNEQFF TGTGCCAGCAGTTTAGGAGCCGTGAGCTCCTACAATGAGCAGTTCTTC
many TRBJ2-5 NA TRBV6-6 CASSGGQKETQYF TGTGCCAGCAGTGGCGGACAGAAAGAGACCCAGTACTTC
NA TRBJ1-3 NA TRBV6-4 CASSPLLRGSVSGNTIYF TGTGCCAGCAGTCCCCTTCTACGGGGTTCAGTCAGCGGGAACACCATATATTTT
NA TRBJ2-3 TRBD2 TRBV25-1 CASSNSAGREADTQYF TGTGCCAGCAGTAATTCGGCTGGGCGGGAGGCAGATACGCAGTATTTT
NA TRBJ2-3 NA TRBV19 CASSINRADTQYF TGTGCCAGTAGTATAAACAGGGCGGATACGCAGTATTTT
many TRBJ2-7 TRBD1 TRBV9 CASSRGQGAYEQYF TGTGCCAGCAGCCGGGGACAGGGGGCCTACGAGCAGTACTTC
many TRBJ2-7 NA TRBV5-1 CASSLAGTGSSYEQYF TGCGCCAGCAGCTTGGCCGGAACAGGTTCCTCCTACGAGCAGTACTTC
NA TRBJ1-5 TRBD1 TRBV20-1 CSAREGTARQPQHF TGCAGTGCTAGAGAGGGGACAGCAAGGCAGCCCCAGCATTTT
NA TRBJ1-2 NA TRBV4-1 CASGQDHWGIGYTF TGTGCCAGCGGCCAAGATCATTGGGGGATTGGCTACACCTTC
NA TRBJ2-5 TRBD1 TRBV7-9 CASSKMGRQGHQETQYF TGTGCCAGCAGCAAAATGGGGCGACAGGGACACCAAGAGACCCAGTACTTC
NA TRBJ1-3 TRBD1 TRBV2 CASRLTTGTGNTIYF TGTGCCAGCAGACTGACGACAGGGACTGGAAACACCATATATTTT
NA TRBJ1-5 NA TRBV7-6 CASSLFIGNQPQHF TGTGCCAGCAGCTTATTTATAGGTAATCAGCCCCAGCATTTT
NA TRBJ2-2 NA TRBV19 CASSSGSSPGELFF TGTGCCAGTAGTTCAGGGTCTAGTCCCGGGGAGCTGTTTTTT
NA TRBJ2-2 TRBD2 TRBV7-9 CASLAGANTGELFF TGTGCCAGTCTAGCGGGGGCGAACACCGGGGAGCTGTTTTTT
NA TRBJ2-7 TRBD1 TRBV24-1 CATLSGTGDEQYF TGTGCCACCCTCTCCGGGACAGGGGACGAGCAGTACTTC
NA TRBJ2-1 TRBD1 TRBV24-1 CATSTGGTNNEQFF TGTGCCACGTCTACAGGGGGCACGAACAATGAGCAGTTCTTC
NA TRBJ2-7 NA TRBV12-3/TRBV12-4 CASSVEGGPFYEQYF TGTGCCAGCAGCGTAGAGGGGGGACCTTTCTACGAGCAGTACTTC
many TRBJ2-7 NA TRBV12-3/TRBV12-4 CASSFIAGISYEQYF TGTGCCAGCAGTTTTATAGCAGGGATCTCCTACGAGCAGTACTTC
NA TRBJ2-3 NA TRBV2 CASSFQGLGTDTQYF TGTGCCAGCAGTTTCCAGGGGCTGGGCACAGATACGCAGTATTTT
many TRBJ2-3 NA TRBV29-1 CSVDPGARSDTQYF TGCAGCGTTGATCCCGGAGCACGGTCAGATACGCAGTATTTT
many TRBJ2-1 TRBD2 TRBV9 CASSTSGVNEQFF TGTGCCAGCAGCACGAGCGGGGTGAATGAGCAGTTCTTC
NA TRBJ1-3 TRBD1 TRBV7-2 CASSLGQGMSGNTIYF TGTGCCAGCAGCTTGGGACAGGGGATGAGTGGAAACACCATATATTTT
many TRBJ2-7 TRBD1 TRBV6-2/TRBV6-3 CASSYLQGTNEQYF TGTGCCAGCAGTTACCTACAGGGGACGAACGAGCAGTACTTC
many TRBJ2-3 NA TRBV6-1 CATEDRYRDTQYF TGTGCCACCGAAGACAGATACCGAGATACGCAGTATTTT
NA TRBJ1-1 NA TRBV7-8 CASSLVGRNTEAFF TGTGCCAGCAGCTTAGTAGGTCGGAACACTGAAGCTTTCTTT
NA TRBJ1-2 NA TRBV20-1 CSARDGASTYGYTF TGCAGTGCTAGAGACGGGGCGTCAACTTATGGCTACACCTTC
NA TRBJ2-5 TRBD1 TRBV20-1 CSARPQGALLETQYF TGCAGTGCTAGGCCCCAGGGGGCCTTGTTGGAGACCCAGTACTTC
NA TRBJ2-3 NA TRBV7-8 CASSGFLAGTDTQYF TGTGCCAGCAGCGGGTTTCTAGCTGGCACAGATACGCAGTATTTT
NA TRBJ2-7 TRBD2 TRBV20-1 CSAEDLAGGEQYF TGCAGTGCTGAAGATCTAGCGGGGGGGGAGCAGTACTTC
NA TRBJ1-2 TRBD1 TRBV20-1 CSATSGTENYGYTF TGCAGTGCTACCTCCGGGACAGAAAACTATGGCTACACCTTC
many TRBJ1-3 NA TRBV9 CASSVGNSFSGNTIYF TGTGCCAGCAGCGTAGGGAACAGTTTCTCTGGAAACACCATATATTTT
NA TRBJ2-3 NA TRBV2 CASSADTDTQYF TGTGCCAGCAGTGCCGACACAGATACGCAGTATTTT